Described below is a single TCR beta chain sequence and its context. Its antigen is unidentified. The sample is drawn from a study of beta chain features in type 1 diabetes. Whole-study results and caveats: All four CD4+ subsets from Type 1 diabetes patients carried moderately but significantly shorter TCRB CDR3s.

Per germline, CDR1 KGHSH and CDR2 LQKENI. Trimming shortened V by 0 bases and J by 3 bases, and 5 bases separated the two germline ends. The CDR3 covers 13 residues. Of the isolated RNA, all was reverse transcribed, and so the sequenced material was expressed TCRB transcripts. Profiled with immunoSEQ multiplex PCR; TCRdb holds only in-frame clones, not every one. Among fewer than 250,000 clones, 13% to 15% were seen once, and the ten largest hold around 0.03%. The rearrangement joins TRBV18 to TRBJ2-5; possible D gene TRBD2, 5 bases. The sequencing input was naive CD4+ T cells from blood. The source of this sequence is a woman aged 40-49 years in good health. This CDR3 is CASSPPGEETQYF. In nucleotides, the CDR3 is TGTGCCAGCTCACCACCGGGAGAAGAGACCCAGTACTTC. Together with reference TRBV18 and TRBJ2-5, the CDR3 gives the full variable domain: NAGVMQNPRHLVRRRGQEARLRCSPMKGHSHVYWYRQLPEEGLKFMVYLQKENIIDESGMPKERFSAEFPKEGPSILRIQQVVRGDSAAYFCASSPPGEETQYFGPGTRLLVL.